These 4 T cell receptor beta chains came from one sample sequenced in a study of lymphopenia after photon versus proton radiotherapy. TCRdb's copy holds only in-frame clones and misses some; the assay was immunoSEQ multiplex PCR. The table lists over 20,000 clones, about four fifths of them singletons, with under 4% in the top ten. The sequencing here drew on peripheral blood, taken from a patient treated with photon-based radiotherapy. These receptors originate from a woman aged 45-65 years with pancreatic cancer.

The table lists this clone with a count of one. J is TRBJ1-1 and V is TRBV5-5; 9 bases are a match to TRBD1. The CDR3 is made up of 14 amino acids. CDR1 and CDR2 from the germline V gene are SGHKS and YYEKEE (reference sequence). J gave up 3 bases and V 7 bases, and 7 bases lay outside the gene matches. The DNA for the CDR3 is TGTGCCAGCGACAGACAGGGGGTTTACACTGAAGCTTTCTTT. This encodes CASDRQGVYTEAFF.

This chain joins TRBV9 and TRBJ2-7; perhaps TRBD2 as D (5 bases). This CDR3 is 15 amino acids long. With 0 bases removed from V and 2 bases from J, the gap between germline ends came to 12 bases. Germline CDR1 is SGDLS and CDR2 is YYNGEE. CDR3 sequence: CASSVDPAETYEQYF. The CDR3 DNA sequence: TGTGCCAGCAGCGTAGACCCAGCGGAGACCTACGAGCAGTACTTC.

The genes are TRBV27 and TRBJ2-1, with TRBD2 identical over 14 bases. CDR3 length equals 16 residues. Germline V CDR1 and CDR2: MNHEY, SMNVEV (reference sequence). The junction had 3 bases not matched to a gene; V was cut back by 5 bases and J by 3 bases. The CDR3 nucleotides are TGTGCCAGCAGTGGGACTAGCGGGAGTGGCTACAATGAGCAGTTCTTC. Its translation is CASSGTSGSGYNEQFF.

J is TRBJ2-7 and V is TRBV4-3; tentative D call: TRBD1 (6 bases). CDR1 is LGHNA, CDR2 YSLEER, per germline. V was clipped by 2 bases and J by 3 bases, with 8 bases between them. The CDR3 sequence is 13 residues long. In DNA form, the CDR3 reads TGCGCCAGCAGCCAAAAACAGGGCTACGAGCAGTACTTC. Its translation: CASSQKQGYEQYF.